Listed below are T cell receptor beta chains from one sample, sequenced in a study of T-cell memory formation after mild COVID-19. Each CDR3 protein is one row after TCRdb ran MiXCR on the 5' RACE reads. Among under 200,000 distinct CDR3 sequences listed, around 10% were seen once. Material for sequencing was PBMCs or a T cell subset sorted from them (not recorded which). The receptor source for this set is a man aged 18 to 29 who had mild COVID-19 (a few samples of this study predate the infection). Cell type and time point are not known. CDR3s include the opening cysteine and the closing phenylalanine or tryptophan. Each record gives: clone size, J gene, D gene, V gene, CDR3 protein, CDR3 DNA. The D gene is left open where the match is weak. Only some rows state a clone size, as once, few, many or a class for expanded clones.

>-|TRBJ1-2|TRBD1|TRBV6-2/TRBV6-3
CASMDREAGYTF
TGTGCCAGCATGGACAGGGAGGCTGGCTACACCTTC
>-|TRBJ2-1|TRBD1|TRBV28
CASRETGTVGFNEQFF
TGTGCCAGCAGAGAAACCGGGACAGTTGGTTTCAATGAGCAGTTCTTC
>few|TRBJ2-3|-|TRBV9
CASSEGPEGDTQYF
TGTGCCAGCAGCGAGGGGCCAGAGGGAGATACGCAGTATTTT
>few|TRBJ2-3|TRBD2|TRBV12-3/TRBV12-4
CASSFFFFPPGLAERDTQYF
TGTGCCAGCAGTTTCTTTTTTTTCCCCCCGGGACTAGCGGAAAGGGATACGCAGTATTTT
>few|TRBJ2-1|-|TRBV1
CTSSQVLASEQFF
TGCACCAGCAGCCAAGTGTTAGCCTCTGAGCAGTTCTTC
>-|TRBJ2-1|-|TRBV7-9
CASSPIGVLRPNEQFF
TGTGCCAGCAGCCCCATCGGGGTCCTCCGGCCCAATGAGCAGTTCTTC
>few|TRBJ1-6|-|TRBV5-1
CASSLQGHNSPLHF
TGCGCCAGCAGCTTGCAGGGCCATAATTCACCCCTCCACTTT
>-|TRBJ1-2|-|TRBV5-5
CASSLKQGWEYGYTF
TGTGCCAGCAGCTTGAAACAGGGATGGGAGTATGGCTACACCTTC
>few|TRBJ2-5|TRBD2|TRBV15
CATSRGPPSGGAPETQYF
TGTGCCACCAGCAGAGGCCCCCCTAGCGGGGGGGCCCCGGAGACCCAGTACTTC
>-|TRBJ2-5|-|TRBV20-1
CSARIGGETQYF
TGCAGTGCTAGGATAGGGGGGGAGACCCAGTACTTC
>-|TRBJ1-6|-|TRBV19
CASSKTNNSPLHF
TGTGCCAGTAGTAAAACTAATAACTCACCCCTCCACTTT
>few|TRBJ2-4|TRBD1|TRBV7-9
CASSWVGQGNIQYF
TGTGCCAGCAGCTGGGTGGGACAGGGTAACATTCAGTACTTC
>-|TRBJ2-1|-|TRBV12-3/TRBV12-4
CASREGSYNEQFF
TGTGCCAGCAGGGAGGGTTCCTACAATGAGCAGTTCTTC
>few|TRBJ1-1|-|TRBV27
CASSTGKNTEAFF
TGTGCCAGCAGTACCGGGAAGAACACTGAAGCTTTCTTT
>many|TRBJ2-3|-|TRBV7-2
CASSLASRGATDTQYF
TGTGCCAGCAGCTTAGCAAGTAGAGGGGCTACAGATACGCAGTATTTT
>few|TRBJ1-2|-|TRBV20-1
CSARVASGGGYTF
TGCAGTGCTAGAGTAGCCAGCGGGGGAGGCTACACCTTC
>many|TRBJ2-3|-|TRBV4-1
CASGRGATDTQYF
TGCGCCTCGGGGCGGGGCGCGACAGATACGCAGTATTTT
>-|TRBJ1-2|-|TRBV4-1
CASSQALRDTPNHGYTF
TGCGCCAGCAGCCAAGCCCTCCGGGACACACCAAACCATGGCTACACCTTC
>-|TRBJ2-3|-|TRBV2
CASRDTSTDTQYF
TGTGCCAGCAGGGACACTAGCACAGATACGCAGTATTTT
>few|TRBJ2-5|TRBD2|TRBV20-1
CSAATTSGGRETQYF
TGCAGTGCGGCAACGACTAGCGGGGGTCGGGAGACCCAGTACTTC
>-|TRBJ2-1|-|TRBV20-1
CSASLPVSYNEQFF
TGCAGTGCTAGTTTACCCGTTTCCTACAATGAGCAGTTCTTC
>-|TRBJ2-3|TRBD2|TRBV7-2
CASSPQTSADTQYF
TGTGCCAGCAGCCCCCAGACTAGCGCAGATACGCAGTATTTT
>many|TRBJ1-1|-|TRBV4-3
CASSQGPGQGKTEAFF
TGCGCCAGCAGCCAAGGTCCGGGCCAGGGAAAGACTGAAGCTTTCTTT
>-|TRBJ1-1|-|TRBV10-3
CAISEQNTEAFF
TGTGCCATCTCTGAACAGAACACTGAAGCTTTCTTT
>few|TRBJ2-5|TRBD2|TRBV20-1
CSPRTSGGQETQYF
TGCAGTCCAAGGACTAGCGGGGGGCAAGAGACCCAGTACTTC
>-|TRBJ2-1|-|TRBV24-1
CATSDAGTGYNEQFF
TGTGCCACCAGTGATGCCGGGACTGGCTACAATGAGCAGTTCTTC
>-|TRBJ1-4|-|TRBV9
CASSVQIGEKLFF
TGTGCCAGCAGCGTACAGATTGGTGAAAAACTGTTTTTT
>-|TRBJ2-3|TRBD1|TRBV5-1
CASSVTGGPDTQYF
TGCGCCAGCAGCGTCACAGGGGGCCCAGATACGCAGTATTTT